These 5 T cell receptor beta chains came from one sample sequenced in a study of blood T cell repertoires in COVID-19. Measured with immunoSEQ multiplex PCR; TCRdb has only the in-frame clones, and not every one. The sample lists about 160,000 clones; around 84% were seen once. What was sequenced was PBMCs or T cells enriched from blood (not recorded which). These receptors originate from a man aged 35 to 55 who had recovered from COVID-19.

This sequence joins TRBV5-1 and TRBJ1-4; D may be TRBD1 (5 bases). CDR1 and CDR2 (germline): SGHRS, YFSETQ. Trimming removed 2 bases from V and 10 bases from J, with 12 bases in between. CDR3 length: 13 residues. This chain's CDR3 is CASSLRDGGKLFF. As DNA, the CDR3 is TGCGCCAGCAGCTTACGGGACGGGGGAAAACTGTTTTTT.

The chain employs TRBV5-6 and TRBJ2-7, with D possibly matching TRBD1 (6 bases). V shed 0 bases and J shed 7 bases, with 14 bases lying between them. Germline values: CDR1 SGHDT, CDR2 YYEEEE. CDR3 length: 14 residues. CDR3 coding DNA: TGTGCCAGCAGCTTGGGACAGGAGGCGGGTGAGCAGTACGTC. Its protein product is CASSLGQEAGEQYV.

This chain links TRBV24-1 with TRBJ2-5; 7 bases match TRBD1. CDR1 KGHDR and CDR2 SFDVKD come from the germline V gene. The junction had 7 bases not matched to a gene; V was cut back by 5 bases and J by 5 bases. The CDR3 is made up of 14 amino acids. CDR3: CATSATGVVETQYF. As DNA, the CDR3 is TGTGCCACCAGTGCCACAGGGGTAGTGGAGACCCAGTACTTC.

CDR3 DNA sequence: TGTGCCAGCAGCTCGACAGGGGGCGGGTTTGCCGGGGAGCTGTTTTTT. It encodes CASSSTGGGFAGELFF. J is TRBJ2-2 and V is TRBV7-3, with 10 bases fitting TRBD1. CDR1 is SGHTA and CDR2 is FQGTGA in the germline V gene. The CDR3 length is 16 residues. Germline trimming cut 4 bases from V and 6 bases from J; bases unmatched to any gene: 8.

The sample holds a few counts of this clone. The rearrangement joins TRBV24-1 to TRBJ1-4; 7 bases agree with TRBD1. The V segment lost 1 base and the J segment 8 bases; nucleotides outside the gene matches: 15. This CDR3 has 18 amino acids. Germline values: CDR1 KGHDR, CDR2 SFDVKD. Here the CDR3 reads CATSDFAPRQGEEEKLFF. The CDR3 DNA reads TGTGCCACCAGTGATTTCGCGCCAAGACAGGGCGAGGAGGAAAAACTGTTTTTT.